This T cell receptor beta chain was sequenced during a study of regulatory T cells in long-lasting Graves disease. Germline CDR1 KGHDR, CDR2 SFDVKD. V lost 7 bases and J lost 4, with 18 bases in between. The CDR3 spans 15 residues. Arm-PCR with iRepertoire HTBI primers amplified the CDR3 regions for these TCR beta libraries. TCRdb redid the calling of the multiplex PCR reads with MiXCR, one entry per CDR3 protein. The repertoire holds about 470,000 distinct CDR3 sequences, with roughly 20% as singletons. The time point is: persistent/refractory GD, antithyroid drugs over 5 years with positive TRAb. RNA extracted from PBMCs served as the sequencing template. The patients were enrolled through endocrinology in Xi'an, China.

The material sequenced was peripheral blood mononuclear cells (PBMCs), taken when the disease was refractory, from a patient treated with antithyroid drugs. This clonotype originated in a female donor with Graves disease. J is TRBJ1-2 and V is TRBV24-1; D perhaps matches TRBD1 (6 bases). As DNA, the CDR3 is TGTGCCACCAGCGAAACAGGGTTTTCTCCCTATGGCTACACCTTC. Protein sequence: CATSETGFSPYGYTF.